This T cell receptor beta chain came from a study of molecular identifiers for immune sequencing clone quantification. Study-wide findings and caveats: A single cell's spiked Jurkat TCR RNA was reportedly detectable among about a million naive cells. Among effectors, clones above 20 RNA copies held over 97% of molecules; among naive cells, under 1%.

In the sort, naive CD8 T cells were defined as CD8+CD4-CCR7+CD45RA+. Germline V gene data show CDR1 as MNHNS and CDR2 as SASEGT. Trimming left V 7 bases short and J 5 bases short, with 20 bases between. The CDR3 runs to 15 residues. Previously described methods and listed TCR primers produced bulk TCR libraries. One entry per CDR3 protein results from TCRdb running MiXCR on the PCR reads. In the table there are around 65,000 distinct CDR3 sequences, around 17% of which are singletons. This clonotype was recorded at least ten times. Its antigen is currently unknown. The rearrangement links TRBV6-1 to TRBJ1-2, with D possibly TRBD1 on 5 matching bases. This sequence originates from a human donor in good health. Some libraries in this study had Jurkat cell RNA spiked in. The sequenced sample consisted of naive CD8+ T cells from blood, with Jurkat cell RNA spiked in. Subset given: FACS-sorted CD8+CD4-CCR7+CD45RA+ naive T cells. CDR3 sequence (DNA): TGTGCCAGCATCCCCCCAGTTGGGGGTGGTTATGGCTACACCTTC. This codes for CASIPPVGGGYGYTF.